The 21 T cell receptor beta chains presented below share a single source sample, sequenced in a study of blood T cell repertoires in COVID-19. Assay used: immunoSEQ multiplex PCR; TCRdb lists only in-frame clones, some missing. The sample consists of 70,000 to 90,000 clones, less than 90% of them appearing once. The sample was peripheral blood. The origin of the receptors is a man aged 60 to 75 with acute or convalescent COVID-19.

The chain carries TRBV18 and TRBJ2-2; 8 bases are a match to TRBD1. The CDR3 is 16 residues long. Germline assignment: CDR1 KGHSH and CDR2 LQKENI. V shed 2 bases, J shed 3 bases, and the junction held 5 bases outside the gene matches. The CDR3 nucleotides read TGTGCCAGCTCACCAACAGGGGGTTCGGACACCGGGGAGCTGTTTTTT. Protein: CASSPTGGSDTGELFF.

This clone was detected once. This chain links TRBV30 with TRBJ1-1; a weak D match, TRBD1 (6 bases). The CDR3 covers 13 residues. Germline assignment: CDR1 GTSNPN and CDR2 SVGIG (reference sequence). Trimming pared 0 bases from V and 4 bases from J, leaving 9 bases between. The CDR3 nucleotides are TGTGCCTGGAGTGTGTCAGGGGCCACTGAAGCTTTCTTT. Encoded protein: CAWSVSGATEAFF.

V gene TRBV19 combines with J gene TRBJ2-7; 7 positions agree with TRBD1. The V gene's germline CDR1 is LNHDA and CDR2 SQIVND (reference sequence). This CDR3 contains 14 residues. V shed 6 bases, J shed 2 bases, and the junction held 7 bases outside the gene matches. Here the CDR3 reads CASSPGTATYEQYF. CDR3 DNA sequence: TGTGCCAGTAGCCCCGGGACAGCTACCTACGAGCAGTACTTC.

The chain employs TRBV7-9 and TRBJ1-4, with 9 bases identical to TRBD1. The trim removed 3 bases at V and 8 bases at J, leaving 7 bases unmatched. CDR1 and CDR2 (germline): SEHNR, FQNEAQ (reference sequence). CDR3 length: 15 amino acids. The DNA of the CDR3 is TGTGCCAGCAGCTTTAACACAGGGGGCACCGAAAAACTGTTTTTT. It yields the protein CASSFNTGGTEKLFF.

V is TRBV7-2 and J is TRBJ2-2; 7 bases agree with TRBD2. Germline values: CDR1 SGHTA, CDR2 FQGNSA. The CDR3 length is 15 residues. V gave up 5 bases and J gave up 6 bases; unmatched junction bases: 9. Written as DNA, the CDR3 is TGTGCCAGCAGCCTCAGCGGGGTCCGGGCCGGGGAGCTGTTTTTT. Protein product: CASSLSGVRAGELFF.

The chain links TRBV11-2 to TRBJ1-3; D ambiguous. V was clipped by 5 bases and J by 2 bases, with 13 bases between them. The CDR3 loop spans 15 amino acids. Germline loops: CDR1 SGHAT, CDR2 FQNNGV. This chain's CDR3 is CASSGRTRPGNTIYF. DNA for the CDR3: TGTGCCAGCAGCGGAAGAACCAGGCCTGGAAACACCATATATTTT.

This clone was detected only a few times. The CDR3 region is CASTQGASTDTQYF. The CDR3 DNA follows: TGTGCCAGCACACAGGGGGCTAGCACAGATACGCAGTATTTT. The rearrangement joins TRBV18 to TRBJ2-3, with 9 bases identical to TRBD1. Germline V gene lookup returns CDR1 KGHSH and CDR2 LQKENI. The CDR3 loop spans 14 amino acids. Unmatched junction bases numbered 3, after V lost 8 bases and J lost 0 bases.

This chain uses TRBV6-5 with TRBJ2-7, with 8 bases matching TRBD2. The V gene's germline CDR1 is MNHEY and CDR2 SVGAGI. The length of the CDR3 is 15 residues. V shed 0 bases, J shed 2 bases, and the junction held 3 bases outside the gene matches. For the CDR3, the DNA is TGTGCCAGCAGTTACTCGATAGCGGGAACCTACGAGCAGTACTTC. It yields the protein CASSYSIAGTYEQYF.

As for this clone: The junction differs from germline at one of its ends, possibly a read error. This CDR3 is CARSVSLGTDTQYF. The CDR3 DNA reads TGTGCCCGGAGTGTGTCACTTGGCACAGATACGCAGTATTTT. The V and J genes are TRBV30 and TRBJ2-3, with D uncertain. Germline V lookup: CDR1 GTSNPN, CDR2 SVGIG (reference sequence). The length of the CDR3 is 14 residues.

The count of this clone is one. The chain uses TRBV10-3 and TRBJ1-2; possible D gene TRBD1, 5 bases. The CDR3 is made up of 13 amino acids. Trimming removed 2 bases at V and 6 bases at J, with 10 bases between. Germline V lookup: CDR1 ENHRY, CDR2 SYGVKD. The CDR3 coding sequence is TGTGCCATCAGTGAGAAAGAAGGGGATGGCTACACCTTC. Encoded protein: CAISEKEGDGYTF.

The chain links TRBV6-2 or TRBV6-3 to TRBJ2-2; 7 positions match TRBD1. The CDR3 is 15 residues long. The germline gives CDR1 MNHEY, CDR2 SVGEGT. Trimming took 3 bases from V and 0 from J; bases not matched to a gene: 1. CDR3 loop: CASSYDRANTGELFF. CDR3 DNA: TGTGCCAGCAGTTATGACAGGGCGAACACCGGGGAGCTGTTTTTT.

The V and J genes are TRBV6-6 and TRBJ1-1; unclear D gene. The germline V and J ends were trimmed by 7 bases and 0 bases, with 12 bases remaining between them. Germline lookup yields CDR1 MNHNY and CDR2 SVGAGI (reference sequence). The CDR3 sequence is 14 residues long. In DNA form, the CDR3 reads TGTGCCAGCAACAAAGGGAGATTGAACACTGAAGCTTTCTTT. Protein product: CASNKGRLNTEAFF.

The chain recombines TRBV30 with TRBJ2-2; D is ambiguous. CDR1 is GTSNPN, CDR2 SVGIG, per germline (reference sequence). The V end lost 1 base, the J end lost 7 bases, and 4 bases lay between the germline ends. The CDR3 contains 11 residues. CDR3 DNA: TGTGCCTGGAGTGGGCTCGGGGAGCTGTTTTTT. It codes for CAWSGLGELFF.

This clone was seen a single time. V and J are TRBV7-2 and TRBJ2-3; 7 nucleotides align to TRBD2. V was pared by 3 bases and J by 6 bases, with 6 bases of the junction left unmatched. The CDR3 contains 14 residues. CDR1 is SGHTA, CDR2 FQGNSA, per germline. In DNA form, the CDR3 reads TGTGCCAGCAGCTTGGGAGGGAGGAGGGATACGCAGTATTTT. Its translation: CASSLGGRRDTQYF.

The CDR3 loop reads CASSPPQGLAKNIQYF. Here the CDR3 DNA reads TGTGCCAGCTCACCGCCACAGGGATTAGCCAAAAACATTCAGTACTTC. This rearrangement joins TRBV18 to TRBJ2-4; the D gene is possibly TRBD1 (6 bases). The CDR3 totals 16 residues. The germline gives CDR1 KGHSH, CDR2 LQKENI. Trimming removed 3 bases at V and 0 bases at J, with 12 bases between.

The chain combines TRBV19 with TRBJ2-5; a possible D gene is TRBD2 (6 bases). The CDR3 contains 14 residues. CDR1 and CDR2 (germline): LNHDA, SQIVND (reference sequence). Between the trimmed V and J ends, which lost 4 bases and 3 bases, there was a span of 12 bases. This CDR3 reads CASSSGGVKETQYF. As DNA, the CDR3 is TGTGCCAGTAGTAGCGGAGGGGTAAAAGAGACCCAGTACTTC.

The chain combines TRBV30 with TRBJ1-4; TRBD1 matches at 7 bases. The V gene's germline CDR1 is GTSNPN and CDR2 SVGIG (reference sequence). The CDR3 loop spans 13 amino acids. Losses at the gene ends were 7 bases for V and 12 bases for J; bases not matched to a gene: 14. Here the CDR3 reads CALSEIRTGELFF. The CDR3 DNA reads TGTGCCTTGAGCGAGATTAGAACAGGGGAACTGTTTTTT.

The chain carries TRBV12-3 or TRBV12-4 and TRBJ1-5; 8 positions agree with TRBD1. V lost 5 bases to trimming and J lost 7 bases; unmatched junction nucleotides: 4. The CDR3 runs 13 residues. The CDR3 DNA is TGTGCCAGCAGTGGACAGGGTTCCCAGCCCCAGCATTTT. Residues: CASSGQGSQPQHF.

The chain carries TRBV29-1 and TRBJ2-5, with TRBD1 matching 12 bases. Germline-derived CDR1 and CDR2 are SQVTM and ANQGSEA. The trim removed 6 bases at V and 4 bases at J, leaving 3 bases unmatched. The CDR3 is made up of 13 amino acids. CDR3 residues: CSVGDRGLETQYF. The CDR3 region has the DNA TGCAGCGTGGGGGACAGGGGGCTAGAGACCCAGTACTTC.

The genes are TRBV11-3 and TRBJ2-5, with D uncertain. V dropped 1 base and J dropped 1 base, with 7 bases sitting between them. CDR1 is SGHNT, CDR2 YENEEA, per germline. The CDR3 spans 14 residues. In nucleotides, the CDR3 is TGTGCCAGCAGCTTAGGAGTTAGCCAAGAGACCCAGTACTTC. Translation gives CASSLGVSQETQYF.

This clone is a singleton in its sample. This chain links TRBV7-6 with TRBJ2-7; 10 bases fit TRBD2. The germline V gene has CDR1 SGHVS and CDR2 FNYEAQ. The CDR3 loop spans 15 amino acids. Trimming cost V 5 bases and J 2 bases; bases outside gene matches: 6. CDR3 sequence reads: CASSKTSGFTYEQYF. The CDR3 DNA reads TGTGCCAGCAGCAAGACTAGCGGGTTCACCTACGAGCAGTACTTC.